Each of the 32 T cell receptor beta chains below was sequenced from the same sample in a study of long-term antiretroviral therapy in people with HIV. The immunoSEQ assay was v3.0, run at survey level. Method: immunoSEQ multiplex PCR; TCRdb's copy keeps in-frame clones and lacks some. Of 25,000 to 30,000 clones listed, approximately 81% are singletons. This specimen consisted of unsorted PBMCs, obtained 4.8 years after starting antiretroviral therapy. Receptors were obtained from a man aged 40-49 years with HIV.

In its sample, this clone was seen once. The rearrangement joins TRBV19 to TRBJ1-4; 7 nucleotides line up with TRBD1. J lost 2 bases, V lost 5 bases, and 2 bases had no gene match. Germline V gene sequence: CDR1 LNHDA, CDR2 SQIVND (reference sequence). The CDR3 spans 14 residues. CDR3 DNA sequence: TGTGCCAGTAGTGGGGGACAGACTAATGAAAAACTGTTTTTT. It specifies CASSGGQTNEKLFF.

The chain combines TRBV14 with TRBJ2-1; the D gene is possibly TRBD1 (6 bases). The CDR3 loop spans 19 amino acids. Germline CDR1 and CDR2: SGHDN and FVKESK. V lost 2 bases, J lost 8 bases, and 28 bases lay in between. CDR3 coding DNA: TGTGCCAGCAGCCAATTACGAATGGGGGCGCTTAGCCCCGGCGATGAGCAGTTCTTC. This codes for CASSQLRMGALSPGDEQFF.

The chain couples TRBV5-6 to TRBJ1-1, with 7 bases identical to TRBD1. Looked up from germline, CDR1 is SGHDT and CDR2 is YYEEEE. V shed 2 bases and J 2 bases; nucleotides not matched to a gene: 3. The CDR3 sequence is 14 residues long. CDR3 nucleotide sequence: TGTGCCAGCAGCTTACAGGGGACTAACACTGAAGCTTTCTTT. This codes for CASSLQGTNTEAFF.

The V gene is TRBV28, the J gene TRBJ1-1; perhaps TRBD1 as D (5 bases). The V gene's germline CDR1 is MDHEN and CDR2 SYDVKM. The length of the CDR3 is 14 residues. V was trimmed by 8 bases and J by 1 base, leaving 14 bases between them. CDR3 sequence (DNA): TGTGCCAGCTTAGGGAGGGACGCGAACACTGAAGCTTTCTTT. It translates to CASLGRDANTEAFF.

The chain is built from TRBV7-7 and TRBJ2-5, with TRBD2 identical over 8 bases. This CDR3 spans 13 amino acids. Germline V gene data show CDR1 as SSHAT and CDR2 as FNYEAQ (reference sequence). With 5 bases clipped from V and 4 bases from J, the junction kept 3 bases outside the gene matches. This chain's CDR3 is CASSPGGGETQYF. In nucleotides, the CDR3 is TGTGCCAGCAGCCCGGGGGGGGGAGAGACCCAGTACTTC.

The chain couples TRBV19 to TRBJ1-1; D not certain. CDR3 size: 11 residues. CDR1 is LNHDA and CDR2 is SQIVND in the germline V gene (reference sequence). The germline V and J ends were trimmed by 6 bases and 4 bases, with 6 bases remaining between them. CDR3: CASRTFTEAFF. CDR3 bases: TGTGCCAGTAGGACGTTCACTGAAGCTTTCTTT.

V is TRBV18 and J is TRBJ2-7; tentatively, D is TRBD1 (6 bases). The CDR3 loop spans 17 amino acids. With 0 bases removed from V and 3 bases from J, the gap between germline ends came to 18 bases. CDR1 and CDR2 from the germline V gene are KGHSH and LQKENI. In DNA, the CDR3 is TGTGCCAGCTCACCACCGGATCAGGGAAGGGGACACTACGAGCAGTACTTC. Its translation: CASSPPDQGRGHYEQYF.

This clone was seen just once. V usage is TRBV15 and J usage is TRBJ2-1; 12 nucleotides line up with TRBD2. The CDR3 is 18 amino acids. V was pared by 1 base and J by 2 bases, with 6 bases of the junction left unmatched. Per germline, CDR1 LNHNV and CDR2 YYDKDF (reference sequence). The chain's CDR3 is CATSRVILAGGPYNEQFF. Here the CDR3 DNA reads TGTGCCACCAGCAGAGTGATCCTAGCGGGAGGGCCCTACAATGAGCAGTTCTTC.

This sequence joins TRBV19 and TRBJ2-2; no clear D. Germline CDR1 reads LNHDA; CDR2 reads SQIVND (reference sequence). This CDR3 contains 11 residues. V was clipped by 7 bases and J by 5 bases, with 5 bases between them. DNA of the CDR3: TGTGCCAGTATGGGTACCGGGGAGCTGTTTTTT. Translation: CASMGTGELFF. Looking up the rest from reference TRBV19 and TRBJ2-2 gives the full variable domain: DGGITQSPKYLFRKEGQNVTLSCEQNLNHDAMYWYRQDPGQGLRLIYYSQIVNDFQKGDIAEGYSVSREKKESFPLTVTSAQKNPTAFYLCASMGTGELFFGEGSRLTVL.

V and J are TRBV5-1 and TRBJ2-2; D remains unclear. Germline V gene lookup returns CDR1 SGHRS and CDR2 YFSETQ. CDR3 length: 15 amino acids. V shed 0 bases and J shed 3 bases, with 9 bases lying between them. CDR3 sequence (DNA): TGCGCCAGCAGCTTGGCCGGTAGCCACACCGGGGAGCTGTTTTTT. It encodes CASSLAGSHTGELFF. The full variable domain, with the rest looked up from reference TRBV5-1 and TRBJ2-2, is KAGVTQTPRYLIKTRGQQVTLSCSPISGHRSVSWYQQTPGQGLQFLFEYFSETQRNKGNFPGRFSGRQFSNSRSEMNVSTLELGDSALYLCASSLAGSHTGELFFGEGSRLTVL.

V usage is TRBV14 and J usage is TRBJ2-7, with D possibly matching TRBD1 (6 bases). Germline loops: CDR1 SGHDN, CDR2 FVKESK. The V and J ends lost 3 bases and 5 bases respectively, with 20 bases between them. The CDR3 is 16 residues long. The CDR3 DNA follows: TGTGCCAGCAGCCAGCGACCGGGACAACCCACCCACGAGCAGTACTTC. Its protein product is CASSQRPGQPTHEQYF.

The genes are TRBV4-3 and TRBJ2-1, with 7 nucleotides matching TRBD1. The germline gives CDR1 LGHNA, CDR2 YSLEER. The CDR3 is made up of 17 amino acids. The junction had 12 bases not matched to a gene; V was cut back by 1 base and J by 6 bases. The chain's CDR3 is CASSQGPGGEGGNEQFF. CDR3 in DNA: TGCGCCAGCAGCCAAGGACCAGGGGGAGAAGGAGGCAATGAGCAGTTCTTC.

The V gene is TRBV10-3, the J gene TRBJ2-7; D uncertain. CDR3 length: 14 amino acids. From germline, CDR1 is ENHRY and CDR2 SYGVKD. V lost 2 bases and J 0 bases, leaving 8 bases between the germline ends. CDR3 protein: CAISEGIRSYEQYF. DNA of the CDR3: TGTGCCATCAGTGAGGGGATTCGCTCCTACGAGCAGTACTTC.

The rearrangement joins TRBV6-1 to TRBJ1-4; D remains unclear. Germline V gene lookup returns CDR1 MNHNS and CDR2 SASEGT. V was clipped by 5 bases and J by 2 bases, with 12 bases between them. The CDR3 covers 15 residues. CDR3 in DNA: TGTGCCAGCAGTCTCTCCGGAGGCACTAATGAAAAACTGTTTTTT. Translating it yields CASSLSGGTNEKLFF.

The chain joins TRBV15 to TRBJ2-7, with unresolved D. Germline lookup yields CDR1 LNHNV and CDR2 YYDKDF (reference sequence). Trimming removed 3 bases from V and 2 bases from J, with 5 bases in between. The length of the CDR3 is 12 residues. CDR3 in amino acids: CATSSSPYEQYF. The CDR3 DNA sequence: TGTGCCACCAGCAGCTCTCCCTACGAGCAGTACTTC.

This chain uses TRBV7-8 with TRBJ2-7; D perhaps matches TRBD2 (5 bases). This CDR3 comprises 13 residues. Germline V CDR1 and CDR2: SGHVS, FQNEAQ. Deletions cut 5 bases from V and 5 bases from J, with 13 bases between. CDR3 loop: CASSPLGGNEQYF. CDR3 DNA sequence: TGTGCCAGCAGCCCCCTTGGAGGAAACGAGCAGTACTTC. The variable domain in full, completed from reference TRBV7-8 and TRBJ2-7, reads GAGVSQSPRYKVAKRGQDVALRCDPISGHVSLFWYQQALGQGPEFLTYFQNEAQLDKSGLPSDRFFAERPEGSVSTLKIQRTQQEDSAVYLCASSPLGGNEQYFGPGTRLTVT.

The chain carries TRBV30 and TRBJ1-2, with D maybe TRBD1 (5 bases). V lost 5 bases, J lost 4 bases, and 14 bases lay in between. This CDR3 is 13 amino acids long. CDR1 and CDR2 (germline): GTSNPN, SVGIG (reference sequence). The CDR3 protein is CAWSGTVTYGYTF. CDR3 in DNA: TGTGCCTGGTCCGGGACCGTTACCTATGGCTACACCTTC.

The V gene is TRBV11-1, the J gene TRBJ2-7; D is unresolved. The CDR3 contains 12 residues. Germline-derived CDR1 and CDR2 are SGHAT and FQDESV (reference sequence). Trimming pared 4 bases from V and 1 base from J, leaving 5 bases between. The CDR3 region has the DNA TGTGCCAGCAGCTATGATTCCTACGAGCAGTACTTC. Encoded protein: CASSYDSYEQYF.

The rearrangement uses TRBV6-5 and TRBJ1-2; 7 nucleotides agree with TRBD1. CDR3 length: 15 residues. V was pared by 6 bases and J by 0 bases, with 7 bases of the junction left unmatched. In germline, CDR1 is MNHEY, CDR2 SVGAGI. The CDR3 nucleotides read TGTGCCAGCAGGGAGACAGGGAGGACTAACTATGGCTACACCTTC. Amino acid sequence: CASRETGRTNYGYTF.

In this sample, this clone turned up once. This chain connects TRBV11-2 to TRBJ2-7; the D gene is possibly TRBD2 (5 bases). V was clipped by 6 bases and J by 4 bases, with 10 bases between them. Germline lookup yields CDR1 SGHAT and CDR2 FQNNGV. The length of the CDR3 is 12 residues. CDR3 nucleotides: TGTGCCAGCAGTCGGACTTCGTACGAGCAGTACTTC. Its translation is CASSRTSYEQYF.

CDR3 nucleotide sequence: TGTGCCAGCAAGGAGGATGAGGATAAACTGTTTTTT. This translates into CASKEDEDKLFF. This chain joins TRBV7-9 and TRBJ1-4, with D unresolved. Germline assignment: CDR1 SEHNR and CDR2 FQNEAQ (reference sequence). V was clipped by 7 bases and J by 11 bases, with 14 bases between them. The CDR3 runs to 12 residues. Combining the CDR3 with reference TRBV7-9 and TRBJ1-4 gives the whole variable domain DTGVSQNPRHKITKRGQNVTFRCDPISEHNRLYWYRQTLGQGPEFLTYFQNEAQLEKSRLLSDRFSAERPKGSFSTLEIQRTEQGDSAMYLCASKEDEDKLFFGSGTQLSVL.

The gene calls are TRBV2 and TRBJ2-7, with D possibly matching TRBD2 (5 bases). This CDR3 has 11 residues. Germline V gives CDR1 SNHLY, CDR2 FYNNEI. The V end lost 1 base, the J end lost 7 bases, and 5 bases lay between the germline ends. The CDR3 spells CASSEGREQYF. CDR3 nucleotides: TGTGCCAGCAGTGAAGGGAGGGAGCAGTACTTC.

V is TRBV7-9 and J is TRBJ2-1; no clear D. The CDR3 runs 15 residues. Germline loops: CDR1 SEHNR, CDR2 FQNEAQ (reference sequence). V gave up 0 bases and J gave up 0 bases, with 6 bases separating them. The CDR3 bases are TGTGCCAGCAGCTTAGCCACAGCCTCCTACAATGAGCAGTTCTTC. This sequence encodes CASSLATASYNEQFF. Supplemented by reference TRBV7-9 and TRBJ2-1, the full variable domain reads DTGVSQNPRHKITKRGQNVTFRCDPISEHNRLYWYRQTLGQGPEFLTYFQNEAQLEKSRLLSDRFSAERPKGSFSTLEIQRTEQGDSAMYLCASSLATASYNEQFFGPGTRLTVL.

In regard to this clone: Relative to the germline gene, one junction end is altered; a read error may explain this. The J gene is TRBJ2-7, the V gene TRBV11-2; 7 nucleotides line up with TRBD1. The germline V gene has CDR1 SGHAT and CDR2 FQNNGV. The CDR3 is made up of 11 amino acids. In DNA, the CDR3 is TGTGCCAGCTCGTGGGCAGGGGGTGAGCACTTC. This translates into CASSWAGGEHF.

The table lists this clone with a count of one. This chain uses TRBV5-1 with TRBJ2-7; D is possibly TRBD1 (5 bases). Germline CDR1 and CDR2: SGHRS and YFSETQ. Trimming stripped 0 bases from V and 0 bases from J, with 10 bases between. This CDR3 comprises 15 residues. CDR3 sequence (DNA): TGCGCCAGCAGCTTGGAGGGGTCAGCCTCCTACGAGCAGTACTTC. Translating it yields CASSLEGSASYEQYF. The complete variable domain, with remaining parts taken from reference TRBV5-1 and TRBJ2-7, reads KAGVTQTPRYLIKTRGQQVTLSCSPISGHRSVSWYQQTPGQGLQFLFEYFSETQRNKGNFPGRFSGRQFSNSRSEMNVSTLELGDSALYLCASSLEGSASYEQYFGPGTRLTVT.

The CDR3 nucleotides are TGTGCCATCAGCGAGACCCAGTCTATGACCCAGTACTTC. Its translation: CAISETQSMTQYF. The rearrangement links TRBV10-3 to TRBJ2-5; D call uncertain. Trimming removed 6 bases from V and 7 bases from J, with 15 bases in between. The CDR3 is made up of 13 amino acids. CDR1 ENHRY and CDR2 SYGVKD come from the germline V gene.

This chain joins TRBV5-6 and TRBJ2-7; D is perhaps TRBD1 (6 bases). This CDR3 is 13 amino acids long. Per the germline V gene, CDR1 is SGHDT and CDR2 is YYEEEE. V was pared by 2 bases and J by 10 bases, with 16 bases between. The CDR3 bases are TGTGCCAGCAGCTTAGTGGCAGGGGTCGAACAGTACTTC. This sequence encodes CASSLVAGVEQYF.

V and J are TRBV9 and TRBJ1-4; no firm D call. Per germline, CDR1 SGDLS and CDR2 YYNGEE. The CDR3 runs to 14 residues. V was pared by 0 bases and J by 7 bases, with 10 bases between. This CDR3 is CASSVATVPEKLFF. The DNA of the CDR3 is TGTGCCAGCAGCGTAGCTACCGTACCTGAAAAACTGTTTTTT.

This clone occurred a few times. V and J are TRBV9 and TRBJ1-2; maybe TRBD1 (6 bases). Germline assignment: CDR1 SGDLS and CDR2 YYNGEE. V dropped 2 bases and J dropped 7 bases, with 9 bases sitting between them. The CDR3 runs to 12 residues. The CDR3 sequence is CASSVIGGGYTF. The CDR3 region has the DNA TGTGCCAGCAGCGTGATAGGGGGTGGCTACACCTTC.

This chain links TRBV27 with TRBJ2-7, with a weak D call TRBD2 (7 bases). Germline V lookup: CDR1 MNHEY, CDR2 SMNVEV (reference sequence). The CDR3 has 18 amino acids. The V end lost 0 bases, the J end lost 1 base, and 19 bases lay between the germline ends. DNA of the CDR3: TGTGCCAGCAGTTTATCATTGGCTGAAGGGGGGGCATCCTACGAGCAGTACTTC. Protein: CASSLSLAEGGASYEQYF.

Written as DNA, the CDR3 is TGTGCCAGCAGTAGAAGGACTAGCGGGAGCAATGAGCAGTTCTTC. Protein: CASSRRTSGSNEQFF. The chain recombines TRBV27 with TRBJ2-1; 13 bases line up with TRBD2. V shed 5 bases and J 6 bases; nucleotides not matched to a gene: 4. The CDR3 contains 15 residues. Germline-derived CDR1 and CDR2 are MNHEY and SMNVEV (reference sequence).

The rearrangement joins TRBV11-3 to TRBJ2-5, with a tentative D call TRBD1 (6 bases). The CDR3 is 13 amino acids. Germline CDR1 SGHNT, CDR2 YENEEA. V lost 0 bases and J lost 5, with 7 bases in between. The CDR3 is CASSLEGAETQYF. The CDR3 coding sequence is TGTGCCAGCAGCTTAGAGGGGGCGGAGACCCAGTACTTC.